This is a list of T cell receptor beta chains from one sample in a study of HIV-infected patients and healthy controls. MiXCR, run by TCRdb on the 5' RACE reads, gives a single entry per CDR3 protein. The table records 18,000 or so distinct CDR3 sequences, approximately 19% of them present only once. The material sequenced was CD8+ T cells from blood. Receptor source: a human donor in good health. Both conserved end residues are part of each CDR3. A D gene is named only where the DNA matches it firmly. A clone size is listed for some rows: how often the clone was seen (once, few, many), or a class if it is expanded.

V gene,J gene,D gene,clone size,CDR3 protein,CDR3 DNA
TRBV7-8,TRBJ2-7,TRBD2,.,CASSYGTSGVRTGEQYF,TGTGCCAGCAGCTACGGGACTAGCGGGGTCAGGACGGGGGAGCAGTACTTC
TRBV19,TRBJ1-5,.,.,CASSWGPAANQPQHF,TGTGCCAGTAGTTGGGGCCCGGCGGCCAATCAGCCCCAGCATTTT
TRBV10-3,TRBJ2-5,.,few,CAISELASETYQETQYF,TGTGCCATCAGTGAGCTGGCTAGCGAGACATACCAAGAGACCCAGTACTTC
TRBV24-1,TRBJ2-1,.,few,CATSDFTPSTSSYNEQFF,TGTGCCACCAGTGATTTTACCCCTAGTACCAGCTCCTACAATGAGCAGTTCTTC
TRBV6-5,TRBJ2-2,TRBD2,few,CASSHGLAGRGGELFF,TGTGCCAGCAGTCACGGACTAGCGGGACGAGGCGGGGAGCTGTTTTTT
TRBV20-1,TRBJ2-7,.,.,CSARDYRATYEQYF,TGCAGTGCTAGAGATTACCGGGCAACCTACGAGCAGTACTTC
TRBV20-1,TRBJ1-1,.,.,CSALGGGSTEAFF,TGCAGTGCCCTTGGGGGGGGGAGCACTGAAGCTTTCTTT
TRBV6-2/TRBV6-3,TRBJ2-1,TRBD2,many,CASSSSTGGPYNEQFF,TGTGCCAGCAGTTCCTCTACGGGGGGGCCCTACAATGAGCAGTTCTTC
TRBV7-9,TRBJ2-3,.,many,CASSLSTDTQYF,TGTGCCAGCAGCTTAAGCACAGATACGCAGTATTTT
TRBV3-1,TRBJ2-7,.,.,CASSQVWGVDEQYF,TGTGCCAGCAGCCAAGTTTGGGGGGTCGACGAGCAGTACTTC
TRBV4-3,TRBJ1-1,.,.,CASSQDGATGRNTEAFF,TGCGCCAGCAGCCAAGATGGTGCAACAGGGCGTAACACTGAAGCTTTCTTT
TRBV27,TRBJ2-7,TRBD2,few,CASSFREGNYEQYF,TGTGCCAGCAGTTTCCGGGAGGGGAACTACGAGCAGTACTTC
TRBV6-5,TRBJ2-3,.,many,CASSRSEKDTQYF,TGTGCCAGCAGCCGCTCTGAAAAAGATACGCAGTATTTT
TRBV29-1,TRBJ1-5,TRBD1,few,CSVEWGDRVAGNQPQHF,TGCAGCGTTGAGTGGGGGGACAGGGTGGCGGGAAATCAGCCCCAGCATTTT
TRBV19,TRBJ1-3,.,.,CATSNWGELSGNTIYF,TGTGCCACCAGTAACTGGGGGGAGCTCTCTGGAAACACCATATATTTT
TRBV6-1,TRBJ2-7,TRBD1,.,CASSWDRGYEQYF,TGTGCCAGCAGCTGGGACAGGGGCTACGAGCAGTACTTC
TRBV12-3/TRBV12-4,TRBJ2-2,.,few,CASSFEVTGELFF,TGTGCCAGCAGTTTCGAGGTCACCGGGGAGCTGTTTTTT
TRBV12-3/TRBV12-4,TRBJ1-2,.,.,CASSSTGDYGYTF,TGTGCCAGCAGTTCCACCGGAGACTATGGCTACACCTTC
TRBV27,TRBJ2-7,TRBD1,.,CASTPSGTGGYEQYF,TGTGCCAGCACTCCTTCCGGGACAGGGGGCTACGAGCAGTACTTC
TRBV27,TRBJ2-1,TRBD2,many,CASSLSGSGSAEQFF,TGTGCCAGCAGTTTATCCGGGAGCGGGAGTGCGGAGCAGTTCTTC
TRBV6-1,TRBJ1-5,.,many,CASSGNHRAGNQPQHF,TGTGCCAGCAGTGGGAACCACAGGGCGGGCAATCAGCCCCAGCATTTT
TRBV19,TRBJ2-1,.,.,CASSIDPLNEQFF,TGTGCCAGTAGTATAGATCCCCTCAATGAGCAGTTCTTC
TRBV27,TRBJ2-3,TRBD2,.,CASSLFLAGGPDTQYF,TGTGCCAGCAGTTTATTCCTAGCGGGGGGGCCAGATACGCAGTATTTT
TRBV6-6,TRBJ1-5,TRBD1,few,CASSSRGQGGNQPQHF,TGTGCCAGCAGTTCTAGGGGACAGGGGGGCAATCAGCCCCAGCATTTT
TRBV19,TRBJ1-1,TRBD1,.,CASSHTGVTEAFF,TGTGCCAGTAGTCACACAGGGGTGACTGAAGCTTTCTTT
TRBV19,TRBJ2-2,.,.,CATQTTGELFF,TGTGCCACTCAAACCACCGGGGAGCTGTTTTTT
TRBV30,TRBJ2-1,TRBD1,.,CAWSGDRGTYNEQFF,TGTGCCTGGAGTGGCGACAGGGGGACCTACAATGAGCAGTTCTTC
TRBV7-9,TRBJ1-5,.,.,CASSTGVSNQPQHF,TGTGCCAGCAGCACTGGTGTGAGCAATCAGCCCCAGCATTTT
TRBV20-1,TRBJ1-1,.,many,CSSPLGGVGTEAFF,TGCAGTTCTCCGTTAGGGGGGGTGGGAACTGAAGCTTTCTTT
TRBV29-1,TRBJ2-5,TRBD2,many,CSVEGTSGRFSGSSETQYF,TGCAGCGTTGAAGGGACTAGCGGGAGATTTTCCGGGTCGTCAGAGACCCAGTACTTC
TRBV5-6,TRBJ1-5,.,.,CASSFGGGQPQHF,TGTGCCAGCAGCTTCGGGGGAGGACAGCCCCAGCATTTT
TRBV29-1,TRBJ2-3,TRBD2,many,CSVDDRRESTDTQYF,TGCAGCGTTGATGATCGGCGGGAGAGCACAGATACGCAGTATTTT